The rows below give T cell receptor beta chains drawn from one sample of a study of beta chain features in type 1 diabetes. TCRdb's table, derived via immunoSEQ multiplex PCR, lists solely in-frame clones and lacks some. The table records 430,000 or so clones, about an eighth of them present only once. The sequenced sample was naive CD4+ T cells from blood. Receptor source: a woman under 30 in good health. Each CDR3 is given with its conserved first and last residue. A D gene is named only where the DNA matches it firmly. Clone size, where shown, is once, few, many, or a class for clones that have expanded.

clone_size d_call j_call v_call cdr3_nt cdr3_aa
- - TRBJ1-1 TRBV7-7 TGTGCTAGCAGCTTAGGTAGGGAGAACACTGAAGCTTTCTTT CASSLGRENTEAFF
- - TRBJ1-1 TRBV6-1 TGTGCCAGCAGTGAAGGTTGGAGGGGGAACACTGAAGCTTTCTTT CASSEGWRGNTEAFF
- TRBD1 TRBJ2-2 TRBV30 TGTGCCTGGTCTCACAGGGGGCTCAAGAACACCGGGGAGCTGTTTTTT CAWSHRGLKNTGELFF
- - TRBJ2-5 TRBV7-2 TGTGCCAGCAGTCGGCGGTGGGGGCGCGAAGAGCAGTACTTC CASSRRWGREEQYF
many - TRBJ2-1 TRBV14 TGTGCCAGCAGCCACCCGTCAGGGGGGTCCTACAATGAGCAGTTCTTC CASSHPSGGSYNEQFF
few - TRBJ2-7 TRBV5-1 TGCGCCAGCAGCTTCGGGATGGATTTAAAGGATAACTACGAGCAGTACTTC CASSFGMDLKDNYEQYF
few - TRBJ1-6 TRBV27 TGTGCCAGCAGTTTCTCAGGTCTTAGTTCACCCCTCCACTTT CASSFSGLSSPLHF
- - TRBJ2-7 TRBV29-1 TGCAGCGTTGGTCTGGGCTACGAGCAGTACTTC CSVGLGYEQYF
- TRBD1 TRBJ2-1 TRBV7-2 TGTGCCAGCAGCTTCTCAGGGGGCTATGAGCAGTTCTTC CASSFSGGYEQFF
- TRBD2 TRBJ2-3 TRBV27 TGTGCCAGCAGCCAGCCGGGACTAGCGGGAGGTTTGTTTACAGATACGCAGTATTTT CASSQPGLAGGLFTDTQYF
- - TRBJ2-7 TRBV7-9 TGTGCCAGCAGCCCCTTTACCTACGAGCAGTACTTC CASSPFTYEQYF
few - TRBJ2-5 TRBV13 TGTGCCAGCAGCTCCCCGAAGGGTTTGGAGACCCAGTACTTC CASSSPKGLETQYF
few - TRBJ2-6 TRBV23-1 TGCGCCAGCCGGCGGGGCGGGGAAGACTCTGGGGCCAACGTCCTGACTTTC CASRRGGEDSGANVLTF
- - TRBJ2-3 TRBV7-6 TGTGCCAGCAGCTTGAGGACATCACGCACAGATACGCAGTATTTT CASSLRTSRTDTQYF
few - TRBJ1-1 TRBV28 TGTGCCAGCAAAAGGGGAGTCAGCACTGAAGCTTTCTTT CASKRGVSTEAFF
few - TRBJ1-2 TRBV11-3 TGTGCCAGCAGCTTCGAGGCTAACTATGGCTACACCTTC CASSFEANYGYTF
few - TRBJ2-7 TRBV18 TGTGCCAGCTCACCGGACAGAGACGAGCAGTACTTC CASSPDRDEQYF
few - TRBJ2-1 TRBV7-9 TGTGCCAGCAGCTTATCGGGCCTAGCGTCACCTAGCTCCTACAATGAGCAGTTCTTC CASSLSGLASPSSYNEQFF
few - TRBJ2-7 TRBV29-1 TGCAGCGTTGCCGACTACGAGCAGTACTTC CSVADYEQYF
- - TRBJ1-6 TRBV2 TGTGCCAGCAGCCCTACGGACAGATCACCCCTCCACTTT CASSPTDRSPLHF
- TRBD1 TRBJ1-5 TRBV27 TGTGCCAGCAGTCCGCATCAAAGGACAGGGGATCAGCCCCAGCATTTT CASSPHQRTGDQPQHF
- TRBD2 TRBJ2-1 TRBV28 TGTGCCAGCAGTTCATTAGCGGGGATAAACAATGAGCAGTTCTTC CASSSLAGINNEQFF
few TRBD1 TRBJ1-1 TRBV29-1 TGCAGCGTAATCTCCGACAGGGTGCGAAACACTGAAGCTTTCTTT CSVISDRVRNTEAFF
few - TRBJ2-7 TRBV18 TGTGCCAGCTCACCCGACATTGACAGCTCCTACGAGCAGTACTTC CASSPDIDSSYEQYF
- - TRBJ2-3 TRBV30 TGTGCCTGGAGTGTCCCTGGCGGAACAGATACGCAGTATTTT CAWSVPGGTDTQYF
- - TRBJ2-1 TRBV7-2 TGTGCCAGCAGCGTTAGCGTCACCTCCTACAATGAGCAGTTCTTC CASSVSVTSYNEQFF
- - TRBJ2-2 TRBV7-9 TGTGCCAGCAGCATCAACAGGGACGGCGGGGAGCTGTTTTTT CASSINRDGGELFF
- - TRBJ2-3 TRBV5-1 TGCGCCAGCAGCGTTACTAGCTCAGATACGCAGTATTTT CASSVTSSDTQYF
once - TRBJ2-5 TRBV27 TGTGCCAGCAGCCCCCATGGGGGAACGCGAGAGACCCAGTACTTC CASSPHGGTRETQYF
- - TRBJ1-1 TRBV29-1 TGCAGCGCCGACAGCTACACTGAAGCTTTCTTT CSADSYTEAFF
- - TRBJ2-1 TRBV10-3 TGTGCCATCAGTGAGTCGACCGGGACATTTGGGGTCTATGAGCAGTTCTTC CAISESTGTFGVYEQFF
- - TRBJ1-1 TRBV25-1 TGTGCCAGCAGTGAATATGGGGCTCTGAACACTGAAGCTTTCTTT CASSEYGALNTEAFF